This T cell receptor beta chain was sequenced in a study of blood T cell repertoires in COVID-19. Original analysis: Nucleated cell counts were estimated from reference gene primer amplification. TCRdb's copy holds only in-frame clones and misses some; the assay was immunoSEQ multiplex PCR. Clonal size and the V and J genes are those of that table, whereas D and trimming came from the DNA. This table has about 75,000 clones, 88% appearing once. The CDR3 contains 15 residues. The TCR originated in a human donor in a cohort sampled during active COVID-19. V and J are TRBV21-1 and TRBJ1-2. TRBV21-1 counts as a pseudogene. Sequenced sample: peripheral blood. The CDR3 loop is CASSKVCRENYGYTF. For the CDR3, the DNA is TGTGCCAGCAGCAAAGTCTGCCGGGAAAACTATGGCTACACCTTC.